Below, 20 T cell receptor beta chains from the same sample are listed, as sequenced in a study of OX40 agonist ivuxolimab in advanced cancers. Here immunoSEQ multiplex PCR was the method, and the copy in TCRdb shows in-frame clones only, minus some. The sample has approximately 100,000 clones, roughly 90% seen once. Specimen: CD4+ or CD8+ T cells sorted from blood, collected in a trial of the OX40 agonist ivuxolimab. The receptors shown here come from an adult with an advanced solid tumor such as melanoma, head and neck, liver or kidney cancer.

The CDR3 here is CASSDPTGGDQPQHF. The CDR3 bases are TGTGCCAGCAGTGACCCGACAGGGGGGGATCAGCCCCAGCATTTT. The chain joins TRBV6-6 to TRBJ1-5; 9 bases line up with TRBD1. The V segment lost 5 bases and the J segment 5 bases; nucleotides outside the gene matches: 7. The CDR3 runs 15 residues. CDR1 is MNHNY, CDR2 SVGAGI, per germline (reference sequence).

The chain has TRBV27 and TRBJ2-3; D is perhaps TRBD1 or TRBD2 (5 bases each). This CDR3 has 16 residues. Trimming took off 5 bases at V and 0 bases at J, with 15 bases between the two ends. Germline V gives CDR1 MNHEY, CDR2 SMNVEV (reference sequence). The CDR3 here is CASSVRHGTSTDTQYF. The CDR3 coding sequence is TGTGCCAGCAGTGTACGACACGGGACCAGCACAGATACGCAGTATTTT.

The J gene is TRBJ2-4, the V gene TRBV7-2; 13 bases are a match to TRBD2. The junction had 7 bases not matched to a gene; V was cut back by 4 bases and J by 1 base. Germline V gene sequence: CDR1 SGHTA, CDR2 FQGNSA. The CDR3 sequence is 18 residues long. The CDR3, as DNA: TGTGCCAGCAGCTCCTCCACTAGCGGGGGGGCGGCCAAAAACATTCAGTACTTC. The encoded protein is CASSSSTSGGAAKNIQYF. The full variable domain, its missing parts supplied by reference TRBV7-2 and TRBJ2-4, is GAGVSQSPSNKVTEKGKDVELRCDPISGHTALYWYRQSLGQGLEFLIYFQGNSAPDKSGLPSDRFSAERTGGSVSTLTIQRTQQEDSAVYLCASSSSTSGGAAKNIQYFGAGTRLSVL.

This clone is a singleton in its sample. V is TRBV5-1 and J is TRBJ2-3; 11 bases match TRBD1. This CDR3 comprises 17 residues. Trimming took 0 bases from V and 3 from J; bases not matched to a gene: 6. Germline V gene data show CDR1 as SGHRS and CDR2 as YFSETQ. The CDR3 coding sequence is TGCGCCAGCAGCTTGGCCGGGACAGGGGGTTTGACAGATACGCAGTATTTT. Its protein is CASSLAGTGGLTDTQYF.

CDR3 sequence (DNA): TGTGCCAGCAGTTACCACCGCGGGGGGGCCGGTGTGGAGCAGTTCTTC. It specifies CASSYHRGGAGVEQFF. This chain links TRBV6-5 with TRBJ2-1; 9 bases agree with TRBD2. The germline V gene encodes CDR1 MNHEY and CDR2 SVGAGI. CDR3 length equals 16 residues. The V segment lost 2 bases and the J segment 10 bases; nucleotides outside the gene matches: 12.

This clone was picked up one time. The CDR3 region has the DNA TGTGCCTGGGGGAGGGAGTCGCCTCAGCCCCAGCATTTT. The encoded protein is CAWGRESPQPQHF. The chain has TRBV30 and TRBJ1-5; D not certain. There are 13 residues in the CDR3. Trimming left V 5 bases short and J 6 bases short, with 14 bases between. Germline assignment: CDR1 GTSNPN and CDR2 SVGIG (reference sequence).

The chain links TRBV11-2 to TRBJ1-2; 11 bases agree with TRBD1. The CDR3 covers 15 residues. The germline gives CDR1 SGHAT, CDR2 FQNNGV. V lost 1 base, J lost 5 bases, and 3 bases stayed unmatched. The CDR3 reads CASSLVGQGGYGYTF. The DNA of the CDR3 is TGTGCCAGCAGCTTAGTGGGACAGGGGGGTTATGGCTACACCTTC.

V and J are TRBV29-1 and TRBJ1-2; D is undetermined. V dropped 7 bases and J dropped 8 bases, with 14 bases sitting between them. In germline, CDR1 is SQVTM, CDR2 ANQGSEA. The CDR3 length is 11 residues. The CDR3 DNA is TGCAGCGCGGGCGAGGTGGGAGGCTACACCTTC. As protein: CSAGEVGGYTF.

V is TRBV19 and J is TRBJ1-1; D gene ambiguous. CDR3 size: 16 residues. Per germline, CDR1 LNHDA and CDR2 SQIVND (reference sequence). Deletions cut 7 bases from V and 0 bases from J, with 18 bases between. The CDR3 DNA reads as TGTGCCAGTAAAGAAGGCAGCCAAATTTTGAACACTGAAGCTTTCTTT. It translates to CASKEGSQILNTEAFF. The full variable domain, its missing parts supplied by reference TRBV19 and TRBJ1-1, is DGGITQSPKYLFRKEGQNVTLSCEQNLNHDAMYWYRQDPGQGLRLIYYSQIVNDFQKGDIAEGYSVSREKKESFPLTVTSAQKNPTAFYLCASKEGSQILNTEAFFGQGTRLTVV.

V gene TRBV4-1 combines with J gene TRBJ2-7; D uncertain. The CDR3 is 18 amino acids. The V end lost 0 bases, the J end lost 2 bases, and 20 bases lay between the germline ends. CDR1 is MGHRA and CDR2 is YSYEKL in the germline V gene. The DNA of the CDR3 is TGCGCCAGCAGCCAAGATATGCTAGGGCCAGGCTCAGCCTACGAGCAGTACTTC. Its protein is CASSQDMLGPGSAYEQYF.

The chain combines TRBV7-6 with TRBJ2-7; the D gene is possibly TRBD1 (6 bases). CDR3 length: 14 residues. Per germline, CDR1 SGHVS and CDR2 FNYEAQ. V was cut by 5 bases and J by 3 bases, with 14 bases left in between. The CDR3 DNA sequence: TGTGCCAGCAGCCCACTAGTAGGGGGCTACGAGCAGTACTTC. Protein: CASSPLVGGYEQYF.

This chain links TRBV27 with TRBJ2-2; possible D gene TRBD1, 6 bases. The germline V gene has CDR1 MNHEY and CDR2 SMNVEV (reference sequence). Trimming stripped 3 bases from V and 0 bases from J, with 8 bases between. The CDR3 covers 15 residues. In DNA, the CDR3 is TGTGCCAGCAGTTTCGGGACAACGAACACCGGGGAGCTGTTTTTT. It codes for CASSFGTTNTGELFF.

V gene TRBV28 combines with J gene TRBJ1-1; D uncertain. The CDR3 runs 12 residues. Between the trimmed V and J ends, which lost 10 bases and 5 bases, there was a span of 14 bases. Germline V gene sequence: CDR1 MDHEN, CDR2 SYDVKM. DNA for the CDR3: TGTGCCACCTCGGTCTGGCATACTGAAGCTTTCTTT. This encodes CATSVWHTEAFF.

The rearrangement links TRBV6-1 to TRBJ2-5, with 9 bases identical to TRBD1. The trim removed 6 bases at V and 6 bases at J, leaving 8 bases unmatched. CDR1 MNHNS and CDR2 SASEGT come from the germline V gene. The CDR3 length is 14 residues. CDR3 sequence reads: CASRVQGAGKTQYF. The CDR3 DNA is TGTGCCAGCAGAGTACAGGGGGCGGGAAAGACCCAGTACTTC.

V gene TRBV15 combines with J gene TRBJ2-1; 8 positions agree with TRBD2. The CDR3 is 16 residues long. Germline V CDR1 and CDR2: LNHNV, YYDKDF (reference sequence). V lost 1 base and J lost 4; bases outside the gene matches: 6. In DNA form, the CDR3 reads TGTGCCACCAGCAGAGGACTAGCGAGACCTTACAATGAGCAGTTCTTC. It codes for CATSRGLARPYNEQFF.

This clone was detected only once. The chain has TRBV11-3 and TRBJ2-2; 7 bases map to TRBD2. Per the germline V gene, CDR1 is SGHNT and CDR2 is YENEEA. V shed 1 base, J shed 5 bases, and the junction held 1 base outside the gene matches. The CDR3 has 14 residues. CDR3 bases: TGTGCCAGCAGCTTAGTGCGGGGGACCGGGGAGCTGTTTTTT. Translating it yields CASSLVRGTGELFF.

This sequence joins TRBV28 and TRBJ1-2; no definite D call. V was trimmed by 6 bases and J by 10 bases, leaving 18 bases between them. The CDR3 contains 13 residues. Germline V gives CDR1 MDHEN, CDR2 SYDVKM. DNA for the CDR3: TGTGCCAGCAGAACCGGGAGACCCGCGAACTACACCTTC. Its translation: CASRTGRPANYTF.

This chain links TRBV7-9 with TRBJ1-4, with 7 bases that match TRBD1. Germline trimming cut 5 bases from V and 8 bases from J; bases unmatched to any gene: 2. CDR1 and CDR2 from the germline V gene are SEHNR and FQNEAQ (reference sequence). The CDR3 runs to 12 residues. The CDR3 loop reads CASSRDSEKLFF. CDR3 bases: TGTGCCAGCAGCCGGGACAGCGAAAAACTGTTTTTT.

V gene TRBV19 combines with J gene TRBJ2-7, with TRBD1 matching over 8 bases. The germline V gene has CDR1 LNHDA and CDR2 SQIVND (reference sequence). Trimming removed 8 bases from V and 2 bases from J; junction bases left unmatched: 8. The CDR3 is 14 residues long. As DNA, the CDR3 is TGTGCCAGTGGACCCGGGGACAGGACCTACGAGCAGTACTTC. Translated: CASGPGDRTYEQYF. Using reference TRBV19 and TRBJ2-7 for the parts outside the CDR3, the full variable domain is DGGITQSPKYLFRKEGQNVTLSCEQNLNHDAMYWYRQDPGQGLRLIYYSQIVNDFQKGDIAEGYSVSREKKESFPLTVTSAQKNPTAFYLCASGPGDRTYEQYFGPGTRLTVT.

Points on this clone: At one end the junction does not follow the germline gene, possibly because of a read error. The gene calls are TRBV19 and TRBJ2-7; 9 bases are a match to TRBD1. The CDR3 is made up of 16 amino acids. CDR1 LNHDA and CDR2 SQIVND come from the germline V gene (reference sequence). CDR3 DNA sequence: TGTGTCAGTAGTATTGACGCGGGACAGGGTGGCTACGAGCAGTACTTC. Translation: CVSSIDAGQGGYEQYF.